The 25 T cell receptor beta chains below were found in one sample sequenced in a study of T cells in tumors after PD-1 blockade. Clones were read by immunoSEQ multiplex PCR, and TCRdb kept only the in-frame ones, dropping some. Of just under 65,000 clones in the sample, around 67% were seen once. The source was PBMCs, collected after anti-PD-1 treatment. These receptors all come from a human donor with basal cell carcinoma.

The chain is built from TRBV19 and TRBJ1-3; D is ambiguous. The CDR3 is made up of 11 amino acids. Germline V gene lookup returns CDR1 LNHDA and CDR2 SQIVND (reference sequence). Deletions cut 9 bases from V and 1 base from J, with 4 bases between. CDR3 sequence reads: CASSSGNTIYF. In DNA form, the CDR3 reads TGTGCCAGCAGTTCTGGAAACACCATATATTTT.

The DNA for the CDR3 is TGTGCCAGCAGCTTCGGCGGGGATGAGACCCAGTACTTC. Its translation is CASSFGGDETQYF. The V call is TRBV5-4, the J call TRBJ2-5, with a weak D call TRBD2 (6 bases). Deletions cut 2 bases from V and 5 bases from J, with 10 bases between. In germline, CDR1 is SGHNT, CDR2 YYREEE (reference sequence). The CDR3 contains 13 residues. Together with reference TRBV5-4 and TRBJ2-5, the CDR3 gives the full variable domain: ETGVTQSPTHLIKTRGQQVTLRCSSQSGHNTVSWYQQALGQGPQFIFQYYREEENGRGNFPPRFSGLQFPNYSSELNVNALELDDSALYLCASSFGGDETQYFGPGTRLLVL.

V gene TRBV6-5 combines with J gene TRBJ1-1; maybe TRBD1 (6 bases). Germline values: CDR1 MNHEY, CDR2 SVGAGI. V shed 5 bases and J shed 5 bases, with 18 bases lying between them. CDR3 length: 15 residues. The CDR3 is CASSPKTRGGTEAFF. In nucleotides, the CDR3 is TGTGCCAGCAGTCCGAAGACTAGGGGGGGTACTGAAGCTTTCTTT.

In this sample, this clone turned up a few times. V gene TRBV20-1 combines with J gene TRBJ2-3, with 9 nucleotides matching TRBD1. CDR1 and CDR2 (germline): DFQATT, SNEGSKA (reference sequence). Trimming at V came to 3 bases and at J to 7 bases, leaving 11 bases not matched to a gene. The CDR3 runs to 15 residues. The CDR3 DNA reads TGCAGTGCTAGTTCGCCGGGACAGGGCGAGAATACGCAGTATTTT. It is translated as CSASSPGQGENTQYF.

The chain combines TRBV27 with TRBJ2-7; tentative D call: TRBD2 (6 bases). This CDR3 is 12 amino acids long. Germline values: CDR1 MNHEY, CDR2 SMNVEV (reference sequence). V was shortened by 3 bases and J by 6 bases, with 9 bases between the two germline ends. The CDR3 nucleotides read TGTGCCAGCAGTTTGCTGGGGGGCGAGCAGTACTTC. It codes for CASSLLGGEQYF.

The chain recombines TRBV2 with TRBJ1-6, with a possible D match to TRBD1 (6 bases). From germline, CDR1 is SNHLY and CDR2 FYNNEI. Trimming removed 4 bases from V and 8 bases from J, with 9 bases in between. The CDR3 consists of 13 residues. Written as DNA, the CDR3 is TGTGCCAGCAGTGCGTACAGGGATTCACCCCTCCACTTT. Its protein is CASSAYRDSPLHF.

The rearrangement joins TRBV9 to TRBJ1-6; maybe TRBD1 (5 bases). Germline CDR1 SGDLS, CDR2 YYNGEE. The CDR3 loop spans 15 amino acids. Deletions cut 4 bases from V and 5 bases from J, with 13 bases between. The CDR3 coding sequence is TGTGCCAGCAGCCCCCGGGAGGGGAATAATTCACCCCTCCACTTT. Its translation is CASSPREGNNSPLHF. Based on the CDR3 plus reference TRBV9 and TRBJ1-6, the full variable domain is DSGVTQTPKHLITATGQRVTLRCSPRSGDLSVYWYQQSLDQGLQFLIQYYNGEERAKGNILERFSAQQFPDLHSELNLSSLELGDSALYFCASSPREGNNSPLHFGNGTRLTVT.

The rearrangement links TRBV11-3 to TRBJ1-1; D ambiguous. CDR3 length: 14 residues. V was pared by 8 bases and J by 0 bases, with 13 bases between. Germline V lookup: CDR1 SGHNT, CDR2 YENEEA. The CDR3 DNA reads as TGTGCCAGCGCCCGAGGAGGAATGAACACTGAAGCTTTCTTT. This codes for CASARGGMNTEAFF.

By proportion, this clone is medium-sized (0.01 to 0.1%). This CDR3 is CASSPTRDSGNTIYF. Written as DNA, the CDR3 is TGCGCCAGCAGCCCTACCCGGGACAGTGGAAACACCATATATTTT. V is TRBV4-1 and J is TRBJ1-3, with 7 bases lining up with TRBD1. Per the germline V gene, CDR1 is MGHRA and CDR2 is YSYEKL. V shed 4 bases and J 3 bases; nucleotides not matched to a gene: 6. This CDR3 has 15 amino acids.

CDR3 in amino acids: CASSPQGQGYNEQFF. DNA of the CDR3: TGTGCCAGCAGCCCCCAGGGACAGGGATACAATGAGCAGTTCTTC. The chain employs TRBV7-9 and TRBJ2-1; 9 nucleotides agree with TRBD1. Germline CDR1 is SEHNR and CDR2 is FQNEAQ (reference sequence). V lost 5 bases and J lost 4; bases outside the gene matches: 6. The CDR3 contains 15 residues.

J is TRBJ1-1 and V is TRBV5-6; the match to TRBD1 covers 7 bases. V was pared by 3 bases and J by 5 bases, with 7 bases of the junction left unmatched. The CDR3 has 14 residues. In germline, CDR1 is SGHDT, CDR2 YYEEEE. CDR3 sequence reads: CASSYGGQFTEAFF. The CDR3 DNA sequence: TGTGCCAGCAGCTACGGGGGACAGTTTACTGAAGCTTTCTTT.

This chain joins TRBV6-6 and TRBJ2-3; no definite D call. CDR3 size: 13 residues. Trimming shortened V by 2 bases and J by 3 bases, and 6 bases separated the two germline ends. Germline V gene lookup returns CDR1 MNHNY and CDR2 SVGAGI (reference sequence). CDR3 DNA: TGTGCCAGCAGTTACCTCCTGACAGATACGCAGTATTTT. It encodes CASSYLLTDTQYF.

The chain carries TRBV21-1 and TRBJ2-5; the table's D call, TRBD1, was not checked against the DNA. TRBV21-1 corresponds to a pseudogene. The CDR3 consists of 17 residues. CDR3 residues: CASSKLGAGGRRGTQYF. CDR3 coding DNA: TGTGCCAGCAGCAAATTGGGGGCAGGGGGCAGGAGAGGGACCCAGTACTTC.

The CDR3 here is CASSRGQGGTEAFF. Written as DNA, the CDR3 is TGTGCCAGCTCACGGGGACAGGGAGGTACTGAAGCTTTCTTT. The genes are TRBV18 and TRBJ1-1, with 9 bases fitting TRBD1. The germline CDR1 and CDR2 sequences are KGHSH and LQKENI. The CDR3 runs 14 residues. V shed 4 bases and J 5 bases; nucleotides not matched to a gene: 5.

The rearrangement links TRBV9 to TRBJ1-1, with D possibly matching TRBD1 (5 bases). Trimming removed 3 bases at V and 1 base at J, with 7 bases between. Germline CDR1 reads SGDLS; CDR2 reads YYNGEE. The CDR3 spans 13 residues. CDR3 region: CASSGDRNTEAFF. The DNA of the CDR3 is TGTGCCAGCAGCGGCGACAGGAACACTGAAGCTTTCTTT.

The rearrangement links TRBV7-6 to TRBJ2-7, with TRBD1 identical over 9 bases. The CDR3 runs 13 residues. V lost 5 bases and J lost 2; bases outside the gene matches: 1. Germline assignment: CDR1 SGHVS and CDR2 FNYEAQ. DNA of the CDR3: TGTGCCAGCAGCAGACAGGGGGCCTACGAGCAGTACTTC. Translation gives CASSRQGAYEQYF.

The chain joins TRBV5-4 to TRBJ2-3; 7 nucleotides align to TRBD2. Germline V gene data show CDR1 as SGHNT and CDR2 as YYREEE (reference sequence). This CDR3 region has 11 residues. Trimming at V came to 4 bases and at J to 9 bases, leaving 2 bases not matched to a gene. The CDR3 coding sequence is TGTGCCAGCAGCCGGGGGGAGACGCAGTATTTT. Its translation: CASSRGETQYF.

This chain uses TRBV6-5 with TRBJ1-1, with unresolved D. In germline, CDR1 is MNHEY, CDR2 SVGAGI. CDR3 size: 14 residues. V was pared by 6 bases and J by 1 base, with 12 bases between. CDR3 sequence (DNA): TGTGCCAGCAGCCAATACGGGAGGAACACTGAAGCTTTCTTT. Translated, it gives CASSQYGRNTEAFF.

The chain links TRBV6-6 to TRBJ2-1; TRBD1 might be the D (6 bases). With 5 bases removed from V and 9 bases from J, the gap between germline ends came to 11 bases. Germline lookup yields CDR1 MNHNY and CDR2 SVGAGI (reference sequence). This CDR3 has 12 residues. The CDR3 sequence: CASSLLRGEQFF. The CDR3 DNA sequence: TGTGCCAGCAGTCTACTCAGGGGTGAGCAGTTCTTC.

This clone is a singleton in its sample. The genes are TRBV19 and TRBJ1-1; D is ambiguous. The germline V gene encodes CDR1 LNHDA and CDR2 SQIVND (reference sequence). Deletions cut 3 bases from V and 4 bases from J, with 9 bases between. The CDR3 contains 13 residues. CDR3 amino acids: CASSILPGTEAFF. The CDR3 coding sequence is TGTGCCAGTAGTATCTTACCGGGCACTGAAGCTTTCTTT.

In regard to this clone: This sample also contains other DNA sequences that code for the same CDR3. The chain joins TRBV28 to TRBJ2-7; the match to TRBD2 covers 10 bases. Per germline, CDR1 MDHEN and CDR2 SYDVKM. The V segment lost 3 bases and the J segment 6 bases; nucleotides outside the gene matches: 11. There are 16 residues in the CDR3. The CDR3 DNA follows: TGTGCCAGCAGTTTTCCAGCGGGGGGGCTGCGGGGCGAGCAGTACTTC. Protein product: CASSFPAGGLRGEQYF.

This chain links TRBV2 with TRBJ2-1; no firm D call. This CDR3 spans 15 amino acids. Germline V gene sequence: CDR1 SNHLY, CDR2 FYNNEI. V gave up 1 base and J gave up 0 bases, with 7 bases separating them. As DNA, the CDR3 is TGTGCCAGCAGTGAAGGCGGCAGCTCCTACAATGAGCAGTTCTTC. Its translation: CASSEGGSSYNEQFF.

The chain couples TRBV7-9 to TRBJ1-1, with TRBD1 matching 7 bases. V lost 3 bases to trimming and J lost 4 bases; unmatched junction nucleotides: 5. Germline V CDR1 and CDR2: SEHNR, FQNEAQ (reference sequence). The CDR3 runs 14 residues. The CDR3 region has the DNA TGTGCCAGCAGCTTTACAGGGGTAATCACTGAAGCTTTCTTT. Its protein is CASSFTGVITEAFF.

The rearrangement joins TRBV6-5 to TRBJ1-2; 7 nucleotides line up with TRBD1. The CDR3 loop spans 14 amino acids. Germline lookup yields CDR1 MNHEY and CDR2 SVGAGI. The J segment lost 3 bases and the V segment lost 4 bases, leaving 5 bases of the junction unmatched. CDR3: CASSSYRGYYGYTF. The CDR3 bases are TGTGCCAGCAGTTCTTACAGGGGCTACTATGGCTACACCTTC.

The chain combines TRBV9 with TRBJ2-7, with TRBD2 identical over 7 bases. The V gene end was trimmed by 0 bases and the J gene end by 3 bases; junction bases not matched to a gene: 6. Germline V gene data show CDR1 as SGDLS and CDR2 as YYNGEE. The CDR3 totals 15 residues. DNA of the CDR3: TGTGCCAGCAGCGTAGACAGCGGGGCTAACTACGAGCAGTACTTC. The encoded protein is CASSVDSGANYEQYF.